This paragraph reports one T cell receptor beta chain. The data were taken from a study of T cell changes during pregnancy in multiple sclerosis. Germline V gene lookup returns CDR1 SGHTA and CDR2 FQGNSA. The CDR3 length is 12 residues. Trimming took 6 bases from V and 8 from J, leaving 13 bases between them. Profiling relied on immunoSEQ multiplex PCR, and the TCRdb table lists in-frame clones only, not all of them. The profile covers some 74,000 clones, with approximately 92% appearing a single time and around 2.3% taken by the ten largest. Sequences were derived from peripheral blood, sampled before pregnancy. This receptor was obtained from a female donor with multiple sclerosis, enrolled in a pregnancy study. The rearrangement joins TRBV7-2 to TRBJ1-2; D perhaps matches TRBD1 (6 bases). In DNA, the CDR3 is TGTGCCAGCAGGGACACAGGGCAAGGCTACACCTTC. It encodes CASRDTGQGYTF.